Listed below are T cell receptor beta chains from one sample, sequenced in a study of Ad26.COV2.S vaccination and SARS-CoV-2 variants. The repertoire was sequenced with immunoSEQ multiplex PCR; TCRdb's copy has only in-frame clones and lacks some. The sample holds fewer than 50,000 clones, roughly 84% seen once. This specimen was peripheral blood, taken after recovery from COVID-19. Receptor source: a human donor who had recovered from COVID-19. The CDR3 runs from the conserved cysteine through the conserved F or W. D genes are given only for firm matches. Clone size is not always given. Where it is, it says once, few, many or a class for expanded clones.

clone size	J gene	D gene	V gene	CDR3 DNA	CDR3 protein
NA	TRBJ2-1	NA	TRBV2	TGTGCCAGCAGCCCCGACGTCATAGGGAAGAACAATGAGCAGTTCTTC	CASSPDVIGKNNEQFF
NA	TRBJ1-2	NA	TRBV9	TGTGCCAGCAGCCCAGACAGCCAAATATCCTATGGCTACACCTTC	CASSPDSQISYGYTF
NA	TRBJ1-1	NA	TRBV6-5	TGTGCCAGCAAGTGGGAGCTCACGACTGAAGCTTTCTTT	CASKWELTTEAFF
once	TRBJ2-1	TRBD2	TRBV6-1	TGTGCCAGCAGTGAAGGTGTCGGACTAGCACGGAATGAGCAGTTCTTC	CASSEGVGLARNEQFF
NA	TRBJ1-1	NA	TRBV27	TGTGCCAGCAGTTGGAGTAGGGACACTGAAGCTTTCTTT	CASSWSRDTEAFF
NA	TRBJ2-7	TRBD2	TRBV29-1	TGCAGCGTTGGAGTTACCAAGACTAGCGGGGGGTCAGGGCAGTACTTC	CSVGVTKTSGGSGQYF
NA	TRBJ1-2	NA	TRBV6-6	TGTGCCAGCAGTAGCCCCCCGACAGGAGTCGATGGCTACACCTTC	CASSSPPTGVDGYTF
NA	TRBJ1-2	NA	TRBV4-1	TGCGCCAGCAGCCAAGATAGCCGGAACTATGGCTACACCTTC	CASSQDSRNYGYTF
NA	TRBJ2-1	NA	TRBV10-2	TGCGCCAGCATGGGGGGAATTCCCTCGGGTGAGCAGTTCTTC	CASMGGIPSGEQFF
NA	TRBJ2-4	NA	TRBV18	TGTGCCAGCTCACCACCCAGGACTGATACCAAAAACATTCAGTACTTC	CASSPPRTDTKNIQYF
NA	TRBJ1-1	NA	TRBV10-2	TGCGCCAGCAGTGGGCCCATGGGAAGTCGGAACACTGAAGCTTTCTTT	CASSGPMGSRNTEAFF
NA	TRBJ2-2	NA	TRBV5-1	TGCGCCAGCAGCTTGGCCGGGGGAAACGGGGAGCTGTTTTTT	CASSLAGGNGELFF
NA	TRBJ1-1	TRBD1	TRBV2	TGTGCCAGCAGTGAAGCAGTAGGGGGCGGCACTGAAGCTTTCTTT	CASSEAVGGGTEAFF
NA	TRBJ2-5	NA	TRBV3-1/TRBV3-2	TGTGCCAGCAGCCAAGCCGACCGGGAGACCCAGTACTTC	CASSQADRETQYF
NA	TRBJ1-4	TRBD1	TRBV5-1	TGCGCCAGCAGCTTGGGGGGGACAGATGAAAAACTGTTTTTT	CASSLGGTDEKLFF
NA	TRBJ1-2	NA	TRBV3-1/TRBV3-2	TGTGCCAGCAGCCCACACCCAGCGACTAACTATGGCTACACCTTC	CASSPHPATNYGYTF
NA	TRBJ2-6	NA	TRBV5-1	TGCGCCAGCAGCTCGGGAGCCCTCGCTGGGGCCAACGTCCTGACTTTC	CASSSGALAGANVLTF
NA	TRBJ2-5	NA	TRBV3-1/TRBV3-2	TGTGCCAGCAGCCAAAACGTGGGAGAAGAGACCCAGTACTTC	CASSQNVGEETQYF
NA	TRBJ2-5	TRBD2	TRBV19	TGTGCCAGTAGCCACGGGGAGGGAGAGACCCAGTACTTC	CASSHGEGETQYF
NA	TRBJ2-5	NA	TRBV27	TGTGCCAGCAGTTTAGATACTAACCAAGAGACCCAGTACTTC	CASSLDTNQETQYF
NA	TRBJ2-3	TRBD1	TRBV9	TGTGCCAGCAGCGGGACAGGGGCCACAGATACGCAGTATTTT	CASSGTGATDTQYF
few	TRBJ1-5	NA	TRBV7-3	TGTGCCAGCAGCTTATCAGGAGGTCAGCCCCAGCATTTT	CASSLSGGQPQHF
NA	TRBJ1-2	NA	TRBV5-1	TGCGCCAGCAGCATAACAGGGTTTGACTATGGCTACACCTTC	CASSITGFDYGYTF
NA	TRBJ1-1	NA	TRBV28	TGTGCCAGCAGTTTACGGGGCGGGGACACTGAAGCTTTCTTT	CASSLRGGDTEAFF
NA	TRBJ1-2	NA	TRBV20-1	TGCAGTGCTAGAGATCGTCGAGGCTACACCTTC	CSARDRRGYTF
NA	TRBJ2-2	TRBD2	TRBV7-3	TGTGCCAGCAGCCTGGGACTAGCGGGGGGGCGCGGCACCGGGGAGCTGTTTTTT	CASSLGLAGGRGTGELFF
NA	TRBJ2-1	TRBD2	TRBV11-3	TGTGCCAGCAGCTTAGGCTATGGACTAGCGGGGGGAGGGTCCTACAATGAGCAGTTCTTC	CASSLGYGLAGGGSYNEQFF
once	TRBJ2-5	NA	TRBV7-2	TGTGCCAGCAGCCCAAGGGCGACAACGGAGACCCAGTACTTC	CASSPRATTETQYF
medium-sized	TRBJ2-2	NA	TRBV7-3	TGTGCCAGCAGCTTAATTTCAGGAGGGGAGCTGTTTTTT	CASSLISGGELFF
once	TRBJ1-6	NA	TRBV5-1	TGCGCCAGCAGCTTAGGGACTCAGGGGCAAGGACCCCTCCACTTT	CASSLGTQGQGPLHF
NA	TRBJ1-1	NA	TRBV14	TGTGCCATGGCAGGGCGCGACACTGAAGCTTTCTTT	CAMAGRDTEAFF
once	TRBJ2-2	TRBD1	TRBV9	TGTGCCAGCAGCGTAGGGGTAAGGGGGCGCACCGGGGAGCTGTTTTTT	CASSVGVRGRTGELFF
NA	TRBJ1-5	TRBD1	TRBV19	TGTGCCAGTAGTATCGGGGCACAGGGGGGTCAGCCCCAGCATTTT	CASSIGAQGGQPQHF
NA	TRBJ1-1	NA	TRBV7-6	TGTGCCAGCAGCTTAGCGATGTCAGGGAGTCAAATGACTGAAGCTTTCTTT	CASSLAMSGSQMTEAFF
NA	TRBJ1-4	NA	TRBV5-1	TGCGCCAGCAGCTTGGCCGTGGGGGCCGGTGAAAAACTGTTTTTT	CASSLAVGAGEKLFF
NA	TRBJ2-1	NA	TRBV7-8	TGTGCCAGCAGCTATGGACAGCCCTCCTACAATGAGCAGTTCTTC	CASSYGQPSYNEQFF
NA	TRBJ2-4	TRBD2	TRBV2	TGTGCCAGCAGTGAAGGGGTAGCGGGAGTAGCCAAAAACATTCAGTACTTC	CASSEGVAGVAKNIQYF
few	TRBJ1-5	NA	TRBV24-1	TGTGCCACCAGTGATTGGTCCGATCAGCCCCAGCATTTT	CATSDWSDQPQHF
NA	TRBJ1-1	NA	TRBV19	TGTGCCAGTAGTGTCACGTGGGGCACTGAAGCTTTCTTT	CASSVTWGTEAFF
NA	TRBJ2-7	TRBD1	TRBV18	TGTGCCAGCTCACCAGGGACAGGGGGCGACGAGCAGTACTTC	CASSPGTGGDEQYF
NA	TRBJ1-2	TRBD1	TRBV5-6	TGTGCCAGCAGTCAAGGGACAGCTAACTATGGCTACACCTTC	CASSQGTANYGYTF
NA	TRBJ1-4	NA	TRBV14	TGTGCCAGCAGCCAAGATGGGACGGGGTTGGGAGAAAAACTGTTTTTT	CASSQDGTGLGEKLFF
few	TRBJ1-2	NA	TRBV6-4	TGTGCCAGCCGTCCTACGGGAGGGAACTATGGCTACACCTTC	CASRPTGGNYGYTF
NA	TRBJ2-3	NA	TRBV28	TGTGCCAGCAGTTTATTACAGAGTCCGACAGATACGCAGTATTTT	CASSLLQSPTDTQYF
NA	TRBJ2-1	NA	TRBV10-1	TGCGCCAGCAGTGAGTCGAGGGTAAATGAGCAGTTCTTC	CASSESRVNEQFF
NA	TRBJ1-3	NA	TRBV29-1	TGCAGCGTTGATGACCGATCCTCTGGAAACACCATATATTTT	CSVDDRSSGNTIYF